The 30 T cell receptor beta chains listed next were all sequenced from one sample in a study of blood T cell repertoires in COVID-19. Produced via immunoSEQ multiplex PCR; TCRdb's table is partial and in-frame only. This sample yields 150,000 to 200,000 clones, of which about 81% are seen a single time; 12% belongs to the top ten. The source material was peripheral blood. These receptors were obtained from a woman older than 75 with COVID-19, enrolled during active disease.

This clone turned up a few times. V usage is TRBV15 and J usage is TRBJ2-5, with D tentatively TRBD2 (6 bases). Per germline, CDR1 LNHNV and CDR2 YYDKDF (reference sequence). CDR3 length: 15 amino acids. The germline V and J ends were trimmed by 2 bases and 5 bases, with 15 bases remaining between them. The DNA of the CDR3 is TGTGCCACCAGCAGAACGCGGGGCCCTGAGGAGACCCAGTACTTC. Translated, it gives CATSRTRGPEETQYF.

V and J are TRBV2 and TRBJ2-1, with TRBD1 matching over 7 bases. Per the germline V gene, CDR1 is SNHLY and CDR2 is FYNNEI. Trimming cost V 3 bases and J 0 bases; bases outside gene matches: 11. This CDR3 has 18 amino acids. CDR3 region: CASSETQQGLGSYNEQFF. The CDR3 DNA reads TGTGCCAGCAGTGAGACCCAACAGGGGCTAGGCTCCTACAATGAGCAGTTCTTC.

The genes are TRBV19 and TRBJ2-2; perhaps TRBD2 as D (6 bases). CDR3 length: 16 residues. Germline V gives CDR1 LNHDA, CDR2 SQIVND (reference sequence). Trimming stripped 5 bases from V and 4 bases from J, with 17 bases between. Here the CDR3 DNA reads TGTGCCAGTAGTTCTCGACTAGTCAGGCGCACCGGGGAGCTGTTTTTT. Translation: CASSSRLVRRTGELFF.

The table lists this clone with a few counts. The chain carries TRBV9 and TRBJ1-1; TRBD1 might be the D (5 bases). The CDR3 is made up of 12 amino acids. Per the germline V gene, CDR1 is SGDLS and CDR2 is YYNGEE. The V gene lost 0 bases and the J gene lost 8 bases, with 8 bases spanning the gap. The CDR3 protein is CASSVDQGEAFF. DNA of the CDR3: TGTGCCAGCAGCGTAGATCAGGGAGAAGCTTTCTTT.

V gene TRBV4-2 combines with J gene TRBJ2-3; 13 nucleotides agree with TRBD2. This CDR3 comprises 18 residues. V was clipped by 1 base and J by 0 bases; unmatched bases: 4. Per the germline V gene, CDR1 is LGHNA and CDR2 is YNFKEQ. The CDR3 region is CASSQAGLAGISTDTQYF. The CDR3 DNA reads as TGTGCCAGCAGCCAAGCGGGACTAGCGGGGATTAGCACAGATACGCAGTATTTT.

The chain couples TRBV4-1 to TRBJ1-3, with a possible D match to TRBD1 (6 bases). The V and J ends lost 1 base and 2 bases respectively, with 12 bases between them. The germline CDR1 and CDR2 sequences are MGHRA and YSYEKL. This CDR3 is 16 amino acids long. CDR3 in DNA: TGCGCCAGCAGCCAAGGGCAGGGGATTACTGGAAACACCATATATTTT. It codes for CASSQGQGITGNTIYF.

V and J are TRBV5-8 and TRBJ2-2, with 8 nucleotides matching TRBD1. Germline trimming cut 0 bases from V and 3 bases from J; bases unmatched to any gene: 1. Germline V gene data show CDR1 as SGHTS and CDR2 as YDEGEE. This CDR3 contains 15 residues. CDR3 residues: CASSLGQGYTGELFF. The CDR3 DNA follows: TGTGCCAGCAGCTTGGGACAGGGGTACACCGGGGAGCTGTTTTTT. The whole variable domain, filled in from reference TRBV5-8 and TRBJ2-2, reads EAGVTQSPTHLIKTRGQQATLRCSPISGHTSVYWYQQALGLGLQFLLWYDEGEERNRGNFPPRFSGRQFPNYSSELNVNALELEDSALYLCASSLGQGYTGELFFGEGSRLTVL.

The chain is built from TRBV12-3 or TRBV12-4 and TRBJ2-1; the D gene is possibly TRBD2 (5 bases). The CDR3 totals 13 residues. With 8 bases removed from V and 1 base from J, the gap between germline ends came to 9 bases. CDR3 protein: CASRGGSYNEQFF. The CDR3 DNA reads as TGTGCCAGCCGTGGCGGGTCCTACAATGAGCAGTTCTTC.

The chain has TRBV19 and TRBJ2-7; possibly TRBD2 for D (6 bases). The CDR3 contains 14 residues. Germline loops: CDR1 LNHDA, CDR2 SQIVND (reference sequence). V lost 3 bases, J lost 5 bases, and 14 bases lay in between. The CDR3 coding sequence is TGTGCCAGTAGTATCTCGGGGGTTCGGGACGAGCAGTACTTC. Amino acid sequence: CASSISGVRDEQYF.

This chain connects TRBV4-1 to TRBJ1-2, with 8 bases fitting TRBD1. This CDR3 has 14 residues. Germline V gene lookup returns CDR1 MGHRA and CDR2 YSYEKL. With 4 bases clipped from V and 4 bases from J, the junction kept 5 bases outside the gene matches. The CDR3 here is CASSRPGQAYGYTF. CDR3 in DNA: TGCGCCAGCAGCCGACCGGGACAGGCCTATGGCTACACCTTC.

The J gene is TRBJ1-2, the V gene TRBV3-1 (or the pseudogene TRBV3-2), with 9 bases fitting TRBD1. There are 14 residues in the CDR3. The germline V gene encodes CDR1 LGHDT and CDR2 YNNKEL (reference sequence). Trimming cost V 11 bases and J 3 bases; bases outside gene matches: 10. The CDR3 reads CAPVRTGEDYGYTF. CDR3 bases: TGTGCCCCGGTACGGACAGGGGAGGACTATGGCTACACCTTC.

The V and J genes are TRBV27 and TRBJ2-7; D might be TRBD1 (6 bases). Between the trimmed V and J ends, which lost 3 bases and 7 bases, there was a span of 22 bases. CDR3 length: 16 amino acids. Germline lookup yields CDR1 MNHEY and CDR2 SMNVEV (reference sequence). CDR3 in amino acids: CASSFHFLDRLGEQYF. In DNA form, the CDR3 reads TGTGCCAGCAGTTTCCACTTCCTCGACAGGTTGGGGGAGCAGTACTTC.

This sequence joins TRBV19 and TRBJ1-4; the D gene is possibly TRBD1 (5 bases). Germline values: CDR1 LNHDA, CDR2 SQIVND (reference sequence). Trimming cost V 5 bases and J 5 bases, with 15 bases left between them. The CDR3 loop spans 15 amino acids. The CDR3, as DNA: TGTGCCAGTAGTTTTAAGACAGCCCGCAATGAAAAACTGTTTTTT. Protein: CASSFKTARNEKLFF.

The V and J genes are TRBV10-3 and TRBJ1-2, with 7 positions matching TRBD1. The germline CDR1 and CDR2 sequences are ENHRY and SYGVKD. The J segment lost 5 bases and the V segment lost 8 bases, leaving 11 bases of the junction unmatched. The CDR3 is 14 residues long. The CDR3 reads CAIAPRQGPYGYTF. The CDR3 DNA is TGTGCCATCGCCCCGCGACAGGGCCCTTATGGCTACACCTTC.

The chain combines TRBV30 with TRBJ1-1; D not certain. This CDR3 has 15 amino acids. V gave up 4 bases and J gave up 0 bases, with 15 bases separating them. Germline CDR1 reads GTSNPN; CDR2 reads SVGIG (reference sequence). CDR3 DNA sequence: TGTGCCTGGACCCTTGGCAGGTCAATGAACACTGAAGCTTTCTTT. It is translated as CAWTLGRSMNTEAFF.

This chain connects TRBV6-5 to TRBJ1-2, with TRBD1 identical over 7 bases. V lost 6 bases to trimming and J lost 3 bases; unmatched junction nucleotides: 4. The CDR3 covers 13 residues. Germline CDR1 and CDR2: MNHEY and SVGAGI. This CDR3 is CASSRQGHYGYTF. DNA of the CDR3: TGTGCCAGCAGCCGACAGGGCCACTATGGCTACACCTTC.

The chain has TRBV7-9 and TRBJ1-3; the D is unclear. V was pared by 1 base and J by 0 bases, with 7 bases between. This CDR3 has 15 residues. Per germline, CDR1 SEHNR and CDR2 FQNEAQ (reference sequence). The CDR3 loop reads CASSLVRISGNTIYF. CDR3 coding DNA: TGTGCCAGCAGCTTAGTTAGAATCTCTGGAAACACCATATATTTT.

V is TRBV5-1 and J is TRBJ1-2; TRBD1 is a possible D gene (6 bases). CDR3 length: 14 amino acids. The V gene's germline CDR1 is SGHRS and CDR2 YFSETQ. V shed 4 bases and J shed 2 bases, with 12 bases lying between them. CDR3 DNA sequence: TGCGCCAGCAGCCCGACAGGTTTGAACTATGGCTACACCTTC. This translates into CASSPTGLNYGYTF.

The chain employs TRBV5-4 and TRBJ2-5; 10 nucleotides line up with TRBD2. CDR1 and CDR2 from the germline V gene are SGHNT and YYREEE (reference sequence). The V and J ends lost 4 bases and 5 bases, in that order; junction bases with no gene match: 8. This CDR3 is 15 amino acids long. The CDR3 coding sequence is TGTGCCAGCAGCCCGAGCGGGAGGGACAGGGAGACCCAGTACTTC. As protein: CASSPSGRDRETQYF.

V gene TRBV4-1 combines with J gene TRBJ2-1, with TRBD1 identical over 11 bases. J lost 7 bases, V lost 0 bases, and 8 bases had no gene match. This CDR3 has 17 residues. Germline V gives CDR1 MGHRA, CDR2 YSYEKL. CDR3 sequence: CASSQDPGQGAWNEQFF. The CDR3 bases are TGCGCCAGCAGCCAAGATCCAGGACAGGGGGCTTGGAATGAGCAGTTCTTC.

This sequence joins TRBV3-1 (or the pseudogene TRBV3-2) and TRBJ2-6, with D possibly being TRBD2 (7 bases). The CDR3 consists of 19 residues. Germline assignment: CDR1 LGHDT and CDR2 YNNKEL (reference sequence). V gave up 4 bases and J gave up 0 bases, with 19 bases separating them. CDR3 nucleotide sequence: TGTGCCAGCAGCCCTCGGTGGGGGGGCCAATACTCTGGGGCCAACGTCCTGACTTTC. It encodes CASSPRWGGQYSGANVLTF.

The V call is TRBV7-3, the J call TRBJ1-2, with D hard to call. Per the germline V gene, CDR1 is SGHTA and CDR2 is FQGTGA. CDR3 length equals 15 residues. Trimming pared 2 bases from V and 4 bases from J, leaving 14 bases between. The CDR3 sequence: CASSLLPGPSYGYTF. The CDR3 DNA reads TGTGCCAGCAGCTTACTCCCCGGCCCTAGCTATGGCTACACCTTC.

The sample holds a few counts of this clone. J is TRBJ2-1 and V is TRBV5-5; a possible D gene is TRBD1 (5 bases). CDR1 and CDR2 from the germline V gene are SGHKS and YYEKEE (reference sequence). V was shortened by 2 bases and J by 5 bases, with 17 bases between the two germline ends. The CDR3 has 16 amino acids. The DNA of the CDR3 is TGTGCCAGCAGCTTTGGGGCACTGGTCGTCGACAATGAGCAGTTCTTC. Its protein product is CASSFGALVVDNEQFF.

In nucleotides, the CDR3 is TGCGCCAGCAGCCAAGATGCCAGGGGGCCGGGCACTGAAGCTTTCTTT. It translates to CASSQDARGPGTEAFF. V and J are TRBV4-3 and TRBJ1-1; 8 bases are shared with TRBD1. The V gene's germline CDR1 is LGHNA and CDR2 YSLEER. This CDR3 region has 16 residues. Trimming at V came to 0 bases and at J to 4 bases, leaving 7 bases not matched to a gene.

This CDR3 reads CASSTLGTTYEQYF. CDR3 coding DNA: TGTGCCAGCAGTACCCTTGGGACTACCTACGAGCAGTACTTC. This sequence joins TRBV27 and TRBJ2-7; 7 nucleotides align to TRBD2. The CDR3 contains 14 residues. Germline V gene lookup returns CDR1 MNHEY and CDR2 SMNVEV (reference sequence). V was pared by 5 bases and J by 2 bases, with 6 bases of the junction left unmatched.

This clone was seen only once. The J gene is TRBJ2-7, the V gene TRBV5-6; D is unresolved. The CDR3 is made up of 13 amino acids. The V gene lost 1 base and the J gene lost 7 bases, with 12 bases spanning the gap. CDR1 is SGHDT, CDR2 YYEEEE, per germline. In nucleotides, the CDR3 is TGTGCCAGCAGCTTGACTCCTGCCTTGGAGCAGTACTTC. Translating it yields CASSLTPALEQYF.

The rearrangement joins TRBV9 to TRBJ2-3, with 7 nucleotides matching TRBD2. V lost 0 bases and J lost 4; bases outside the gene matches: 5. This CDR3 spans 15 amino acids. CDR1 and CDR2 (germline): SGDLS, YYNGEE. CDR3 nucleotide sequence: TGTGCCAGCAGCGTAGGCGGGGGATATGCAGATACGCAGTATTTT. Amino acids: CASSVGGGYADTQYF.

This chain links TRBV24-1 with TRBJ2-7; 11 bases align to TRBD1. CDR1 is KGHDR and CDR2 is SFDVKD in the germline V gene. V shed 4 bases and J 0 bases; nucleotides not matched to a gene: 4. This CDR3 is 16 amino acids long. In DNA, the CDR3 is TGTGCCACCAGTGACGTCGGGACAGGGGGCTCCTACGAGCAGTACTTC. Amino acid sequence: CATSDVGTGGSYEQYF.

CDR3 sequence reads: CASSPPGQGTEAFF. Written as DNA, the CDR3 is TGCGCCAGCAGCCCTCCGGGACAGGGGACTGAAGCTTTCTTT. V and J are TRBV5-1 and TRBJ1-1; 10 bases match TRBD1. This CDR3 spans 14 amino acids. The germline V gene has CDR1 SGHRS and CDR2 YFSETQ. J was trimmed by 5 bases and V by 4 bases; bases with no gene match: 5. Using reference TRBV5-1 and TRBJ1-1 for the parts outside the CDR3, the full variable domain is KAGVTQTPRYLIKTRGQQVTLSCSPISGHRSVSWYQQTPGQGLQFLFEYFSETQRNKGNFPGRFSGRQFSNSRSEMNVSTLELGDSALYLCASSPPGQGTEAFFGQGTRLTVV.

The chain links TRBV10-3 to TRBJ2-7, with 8 bases aligning to TRBD1. In germline, CDR1 is ENHRY, CDR2 SYGVKD. With 2 bases clipped from V and 5 bases from J, the junction kept 8 bases outside the gene matches. This CDR3 has 15 residues. Here the CDR3 DNA reads TGTGCCATCAGTGAGCTAGGACAGGGAGGCCACGAGCAGTACTTC. Translating it yields CAISELGQGGHEQYF.